The rows below give T cell receptor beta chains drawn from one sample of a study of Graves' ophthalmopathy and Graves' hyperthyroidism. One entry per CDR3 protein results from TCRdb running MiXCR on the multiplex PCR reads. The repertoire holds about 380,000 distinct CDR3 sequences, with 15% as singletons. Sample: peripheral blood. Receptors were obtained from a woman aged 18-29 years with stable Graves' hyperthyroidism. CDR3s include the opening cysteine and the closing phenylalanine or tryptophan. The D gene is left open where the match is weak. Clone size is stated in some rows and not others, as once, few, many or a class when expanded.

v_gene,j_gene,d_gene,abundance,CDR3nt,CDR3aa
TRBV5-6,TRBJ1-5,NA,NA,TGTGCCAGCACCGAATTCGGGGGTTCCGATCAGCCCCAGCATTTT,CASTEFGGSDQPQHF
TRBV28,TRBJ2-7,NA,many,TGTGCCAGCAGTCCCGGGGTGAGGGGTGGGTTTTCCTACGAGCAGTACTTC,CASSPGVRGGFSYEQYF
TRBV11-3,TRBJ2-7,TRBD1,many,TGTGCCAGCAGCCCTAATCCCGGGACAGGGGCCGTCGAGCAGTACTTC,CASSPNPGTGAVEQYF
TRBV18,TRBJ1-2,NA,few,TGTGCCAGCTCACCTGCCACCTCTAGCGTACACCGGAACGTGGTAGGCTACACCTTC,CASSPATSSVHRNVVGYTF
TRBV20-1,TRBJ2-2,TRBD2,few,TGCAGTGCTTCCGGGAGGGCCGGGGAGCTGTTTTTT,CSASGRAGELFF
TRBV6-1,TRBJ1-2,NA,many,TGTGCCAGCAGTGAAGGGGGCCTCGGCTATGGCTACACCTTC,CASSEGGLGYGYTF
TRBV14,TRBJ1-5,TRBD1,many,TGTGCCAGCAGCCGACAGGGATGGAATCAGCCCCAGCATTTT,CASSRQGWNQPQHF
TRBV6-5,TRBJ1-1,NA,many,TGTGCCAGCAGATACGGACCCCTGACGAACACTGAAGCTTTCTTT,CASRYGPLTNTEAFF
TRBV11-2,TRBJ1-2,TRBD1,many,TGTGCCAGCAGCCCGGGACAGGAGGACGCCCATGGCTACACCTTC,CASSPGQEDAHGYTF
TRBV2,TRBJ1-2,NA,NA,TGTGCCAGCAGTAATATCTTAGGGTTTGACACCTTC,CASSNILGFDTF
TRBV15,TRBJ2-3,NA,many,TGTGCCACCAGCAAGGGGGGAGGCACAGATACGCAGTATTTT,CATSKGGGTDTQYF
TRBV2,TRBJ2-5,TRBD1,NA,TGTGCCAGCAGTGAATGGGGACAGGGAGAAGAGACCCAGTACTTC,CASSEWGQGEETQYF
TRBV18,TRBJ1-5,TRBD1,few,TGTGCCAGCTCACTCGGCCTCGGGACAGCAAACAATCAGCCCCAGCATTTT,CASSLGLGTANNQPQHF
TRBV9,TRBJ1-2,NA,many,TGTGCCAGCAGCGACATTGCCTTAGGCAGGCATGCTAACTATGGCTACACCTTC,CASSDIALGRHANYGYTF
TRBV5-1,TRBJ1-2,TRBD1,few,TGCGCCAGCAGCCCACCGGGACAGGGGGGATATGGCTACACCTTC,CASSPPGQGGYGYTF
TRBV2,TRBJ1-2,TRBD1,many,TGTGCCAGCCAGTGGGAAGTGACAGGGAAGACTAACTATGGCTACACCTTC,CASQWEVTGKTNYGYTF
TRBV4-1,TRBJ2-7,TRBD2,NA,TGCGCCAGCAGCCAAGAAGAAGCGGGGGGACGCGAGCAGTACTTC,CASSQEEAGGREQYF
TRBV27,TRBJ1-6,TRBD1,many,TGTGCCAGCAGGGCGGGACAGGGTCATAATTCACCCCTCCACTTT,CASRAGQGHNSPLHF
TRBV12-3/TRBV12-4,TRBJ2-7,TRBD1,many,TGTGCCAGCAGTCTTGGACAGGGCGAGCAGTACTTC,CASSLGQGEQYF
TRBV12-3/TRBV12-4,TRBJ1-1,NA,many,TGTGCCAGCAGTTCCGAGGGGGGCACTGAAGCTTTCTTT,CASSSEGGTEAFF
TRBV5-1,TRBJ1-1,TRBD1,many,TGCGCCAGCAGCCATCGACAGGGTGGCACTGAAGCTTTCTTT,CASSHRQGGTEAFF
TRBV13,TRBJ2-3,NA,NA,TGTGCCAGCAGCCCCCTGATCACAGATACGCAGTATTTT,CASSPLITDTQYF
TRBV18,TRBJ1-1,NA,many,TGTGCCAGCTCACCCAACAAGGCGGCCACTGAAGCTTTCTTT,CASSPNKAATEAFF
TRBV6-2/TRBV6-3,TRBJ1-1,NA,once,TGTGCCAGCAGCTATGACGGTCTCTTTGAAGCTTTCTTT,CASSYDGLFEAFF
TRBV29-1,TRBJ2-4,TRBD1,many,TGCAGCGTCATGGGGACAGGGGCTCAAGGTGGGAACATTCAGTACTTC,CSVMGTGAQGGNIQYF
TRBV2,TRBJ1-5,TRBD1,few,TGTGCCAGCAGTGATGGGCAGGGGGTGCAGCCCCAGCATTTT,CASSDGQGVQPQHF
TRBV6-9,TRBJ2-2,TRBD2,once,TGTGCCAGCAGCCCACATTGGACTAGCGGGAGGCCGGAGAACACCGGGGAGCTGTTTTTT,CASSPHWTSGRPENTGELFF
TRBV12-3/TRBV12-4,TRBJ2-1,NA,NA,TGTGCCAGCAGTCCCCCATTCGCAAGCAATGAGCAGTTCTTC,CASSPPFASNEQFF
TRBV7-3,TRBJ2-5,NA,NA,TGTGCCAGCAGCCCATCCGGGGGACAGACCCAGTACTTC,CASSPSGGQTQYF
TRBV28,TRBJ1-2,NA,many,TGTGCCAGCAGATTACCCGTACCTAACTATGGCTACACCTTC,CASRLPVPNYGYTF
TRBV7-9,TRBJ2-5,NA,few,TGTGTCAGCAGCGCATCCGGGACACAAGAGACCCAGTACTTC,CVSSASGTQETQYF
TRBV9,TRBJ2-7,TRBD1,many,TGTGCCAGCAGCGTCGGGACAGGGATTGTCCACGAGCAGTACTTC,CASSVGTGIVHEQYF
TRBV12-3/TRBV12-4,TRBJ2-7,TRBD2,many,TGTGCCAGCAGTTACCTAGCGGGCACCTACGAGCAGTACTTC,CASSYLAGTYEQYF
TRBV9,TRBJ1-6,NA,many,TGTGCCAGCAGCGTAGAACAGGGAGGTTCACCCCTCCACTTT,CASSVEQGGSPLHF
TRBV28,TRBJ2-5,TRBD2,many,TGTGCCAGCAGTTTTTTTCCTGGACTAGCGGGGGCCCAAGAGACCCAGTACTTC,CASSFFPGLAGAQETQYF
TRBV7-8,TRBJ1-5,NA,many,TGTGCCAGCAGCTTCCGGGACCGAACGGTCCAGCCCCAGCATTTT,CASSFRDRTVQPQHF
TRBV5-4,TRBJ2-5,TRBD1,NA,TGTGCCAGCAGTCGTTCGAGACAGGGACAAGAGACCCAGTACTTC,CASSRSRQGQETQYF
TRBV12-3/TRBV12-4,TRBJ2-7,NA,many,TGTGCCAGCAGTTTAGCAGGCCTCCTTTCCTACGAGCAGTACTTC,CASSLAGLLSYEQYF
TRBV6-2/TRBV6-3,TRBJ2-7,TRBD2,many,TGTGCCAGCGGCTCCCGGGGGGTCCACGAGCAGTACTTC,CASGSRGVHEQYF
TRBV12-3/TRBV12-4,TRBJ1-1,NA,few,TGTGCCAGCAGTTCCCAAGGGAGTGGATTGGCGTTTTTGAACACTGAAGCTTTCTTT,CASSSQGSGLAFLNTEAFF
TRBV5-1,TRBJ1-2,NA,many,TGCGCCAGCAGCTACGGGACTCCGTCCTATGGCTACACCTTC,CASSYGTPSYGYTF
TRBV7-2,TRBJ2-5,TRBD1,many,TGTGCCAGCAGCCAACAGGGGCAGACCCAGTACTTC,CASSQQGQTQYF
TRBV9,TRBJ2-2,TRBD2,many,TGTGCCAGCAGCGTGAGCTCGGGAAGAGCGGGGGGGCGAGGGACCGGGGAGCTGTTTTTT,CASSVSSGRAGGRGTGELFF
TRBV5-6,TRBJ1-1,TRBD1,few,TGTGCCAGCAGCTTCTCCGGGACAGGGTTTAGGGACACTGAAGCTTTCTTT,CASSFSGTGFRDTEAFF
TRBV27,TRBJ2-5,TRBD2,NA,TGTGCCAGCAGTCCCGATAGCGGGGGGCACCAAGAGACCCAGTACTTC,CASSPDSGGHQETQYF
TRBV3-1,TRBJ2-5,TRBD1,NA,TGTGCCAGCAGCCTGACAGGGGGCTTGGGAGAGACCCAGTACTTC,CASSLTGGLGETQYF
TRBV11-3,TRBJ2-5,NA,many,TGTGCCAGCGGGGCGGAGGAGGGAGAGACCCAGTACTTC,CASGAEEGETQYF
TRBV29-1,TRBJ2-5,TRBD1,few,TGCAGCGTTGAGGACCCATTCCGAGACAGGGGCCAAGAGACCCAGTACTTC,CSVEDPFRDRGQETQYF
TRBV4-1,TRBJ2-2,TRBD2,NA,TGCGCCAGCAGCCAAGATACGGACGGGGCGGGGGGAAACACCGGGGAGCTGTTTTTT,CASSQDTDGAGGNTGELFF
TRBV3-1,TRBJ1-6,NA,NA,TGTGCCAGCAGCCAAGTTGATTCAGCCAATTCACCCCTCCACTTT,CASSQVDSANSPLHF
TRBV9,TRBJ2-7,TRBD2,few,TGTGCCAGCAGCGTAGATCTGGGGGGGTACGAGCAGTACTTC,CASSVDLGGYEQYF